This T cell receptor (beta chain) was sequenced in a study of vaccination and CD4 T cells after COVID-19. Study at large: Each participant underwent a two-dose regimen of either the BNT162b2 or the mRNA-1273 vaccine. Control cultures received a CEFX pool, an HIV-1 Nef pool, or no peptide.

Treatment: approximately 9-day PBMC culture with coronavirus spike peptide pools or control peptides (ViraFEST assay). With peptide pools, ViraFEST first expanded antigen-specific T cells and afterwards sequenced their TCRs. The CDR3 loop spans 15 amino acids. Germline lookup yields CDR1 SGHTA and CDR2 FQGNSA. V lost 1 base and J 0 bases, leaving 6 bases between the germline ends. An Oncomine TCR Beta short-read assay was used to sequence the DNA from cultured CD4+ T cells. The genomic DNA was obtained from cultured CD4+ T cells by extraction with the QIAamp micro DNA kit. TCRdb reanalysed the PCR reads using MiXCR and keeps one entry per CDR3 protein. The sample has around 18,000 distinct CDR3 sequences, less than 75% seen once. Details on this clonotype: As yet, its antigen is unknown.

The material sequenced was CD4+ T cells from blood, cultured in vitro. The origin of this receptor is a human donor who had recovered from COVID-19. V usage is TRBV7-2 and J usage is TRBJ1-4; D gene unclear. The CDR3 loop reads CASSLGQPTNEKLFF. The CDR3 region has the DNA TGTGCCAGCAGCTTAGGACAACCAACTAATGAAAAACTGTTTTTT. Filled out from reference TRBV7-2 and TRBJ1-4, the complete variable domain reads GAGVSQSPSNKVTEKGKDVELRCDPISGHTALYWYRQSLGQGLEFLIYFQGNSAPDKSGLPSDRFSAERTGGSVSTLTIQRTQQEDSAVYLCASSLGQPTNEKLFFGSGTQLSVL.